The next 14 T cell receptor beta chains were all read from a single sample in a study of cytomegalovirus exposure and HLA in healthy donors. Amplification used 60 Vbeta primers and 13 Jbeta primers. The assay was immunoSEQ multiplex PCR, and TCRdb's table has in-frame clones only and misses some. This table has 150,000 or so clones, 82% appearing once. Sequences were obtained from PBMCs. The receptors were sampled from a man aged 30 to 45 in good health and CMV-seropositive.

V is TRBV12-5 and J is TRBJ1-2, with a weak D call TRBD1 (6 bases). Per germline, CDR1 LGHNT and CDR2 FRNRAP. The CDR3 covers 13 residues. Trimming removed 5 bases at V and 7 bases at J, with 14 bases between. CDR3 sequence: CASGPEGVSGYTF. In nucleotides, the CDR3 is TGTGCTAGTGGTCCCGAGGGGGTTAGTGGCTACACCTTC.

Details on this clone: At one boundary the junction diverges from the germline segment, which might be a read error. The chain couples TRBV5-1 to TRBJ2-3; the match to TRBD2 covers 14 bases. Germline V gene data show CDR1 as SGHRS and CDR2 as YFSETQ. The CDR3 has 19 amino acids. The CDR3 is CASSTPGLAGVASTDTQYF. CDR3 nucleotides: TGCGCCAGCAGCACACCGGGACTAGCGGGAGTAGCTAGCACAGACACGCAGTATTTT.

The chain joins TRBV6-1 to TRBJ1-3, with D unresolved. The V and J ends lost 3 bases and 4 bases respectively, with 10 bases between them. Germline CDR1 MNHNS, CDR2 SASEGT. The CDR3 is 14 residues long. The CDR3 DNA reads TGTGCCAGCAGTGACCCGGGGAAAGGAAACACCATATATTTT. It yields the protein CASSDPGKGNTIYF.

This clone appeared a few times. The CDR3 region is CASSQGLTASGSTDTQYF. CDR3 in DNA: TGCGCCAGCAGCCAAGGTTTAACGGCTAGCGGGAGCACAGATACGCAGTATTTT. The chain has TRBV4-1 and TRBJ2-3; 8 bases agree with TRBD2. The V and J ends lost 1 base and 0 bases, in that order; junction bases with no gene match: 9. CDR1 and CDR2 (germline): MGHRA, YSYEKL. The CDR3 is 18 amino acids.

There are a few counts of this clone. The V gene is TRBV7-9, the J gene TRBJ1-1; D is perhaps TRBD1 (5 bases). The CDR3 covers 13 residues. V dropped 5 bases and J dropped 1 base, with 8 bases sitting between them. CDR1 is SEHNR and CDR2 is FQNEAQ in the germline V gene (reference sequence). The CDR3 loop reads CASSPTENTEAFF. CDR3 bases: TGTGCCAGCAGCCCGACAGAGAACACTGAAGCTTTCTTT.

This clone was picked up a small number of times. J is TRBJ2-7 and V is TRBV5-6; 8 bases line up with TRBD1. Germline CDR1 is SGHDT and CDR2 is YYEEEE. Unmatched junction bases numbered 1, after V lost 5 bases and J lost 0 bases. This CDR3 region has 13 residues. The CDR3 reads CASSQGASYEQYF. In DNA form, the CDR3 reads TGTGCCAGCAGTCAGGGGGCCTCCTACGAGCAGTACTTC.

The V gene is TRBV28, the J gene TRBJ1-1; maybe TRBD1 (6 bases). The germline V gene encodes CDR1 MDHEN and CDR2 SYDVKM. The CDR3 is 13 amino acids. The V gene lost 8 bases and the J gene lost 5 bases, with 15 bases spanning the gap. The CDR3 loop reads CASGRGVGTEAFF. In nucleotides, the CDR3 is TGTGCCAGCGGCAGGGGAGTTGGAACTGAAGCTTTCTTT.

The rearrangement links TRBV27 to TRBJ1-2; D is unclear. The V gene's germline CDR1 is MNHEY and CDR2 SMNVEV (reference sequence). The CDR3 loop spans 18 amino acids. The germline V and J ends were trimmed by 4 bases and 0 bases, with 21 bases remaining between them. DNA of the CDR3: TGTGCCAGCAGTTCCGTCGCCCCAGGTCCCCTAACTAACTATGGCTACACCTTC. It is translated as CASSSVAPGPLTNYGYTF.

V usage is TRBV18 and J usage is TRBJ1-1; possibly TRBD1 for D (5 bases). The CDR3 has 13 amino acids. V was pared by 6 bases and J by 3 bases, with 11 bases between. CDR1 is KGHSH, CDR2 LQKENI, per germline. Written as DNA, the CDR3 is TGTGCCAGCTCGCGGGACTCCGACACTGAAGCTTTCTTT. It specifies CASSRDSDTEAFF.

The chain couples TRBV9 to TRBJ2-2, with D possibly TRBD1 on 5 matching bases. The CDR3 is made up of 14 amino acids. V lost 0 bases and J 5 bases, leaving 8 bases between the germline ends. The germline V gene has CDR1 SGDLS and CDR2 YYNGEE. The CDR3 DNA reads TGTGCCAGCAGCGTAGTTGGGGCTACCGGGGAGCTGTTTTTT. Translated: CASSVVGATGELFF. Together with reference TRBV9 and TRBJ2-2, the CDR3 gives the full variable domain: DSGVTQTPKHLITATGQRVTLRCSPRSGDLSVYWYQQSLDQGLQFLIQYYNGEERAKGNILERFSAQQFPDLHSELNLSSLELGDSALYFCASSVVGATGELFFGEGSRLTVL.

V usage is TRBV19 and J usage is TRBJ1-5, with a possible D match to TRBD1 (5 bases). V was clipped by 8 bases and J by 0 bases, with 20 bases between them. CDR1 and CDR2 from the germline V gene are LNHDA and SQIVND (reference sequence). This CDR3 has 17 residues. The CDR3 loop is CASEVGQGDYSNQPQHF. The CDR3 nucleotides read TGTGCCAGTGAGGTTGGACAAGGGGACTATAGCAATCAGCCCCAGCATTTT.

A single count supports this clone. The chain has TRBV11-3 and TRBJ2-3, with TRBD2 identical over 12 bases. CDR1 is SGHNT and CDR2 is YENEEA in the germline V gene. The CDR3 length is 15 residues. J lost 8 bases, V lost 8 bases, and 11 bases had no gene match. The CDR3 DNA reads as TGTGCCAGCGCAAAGACTAGCGGGAGTTTCGGTACGCAGTATTTT. Encoded protein: CASAKTSGSFGTQYF.

This sequence joins TRBV7-6 and TRBJ2-5; 8 nucleotides line up with TRBD1. Germline V gene lookup returns CDR1 SGHVS and CDR2 FNYEAQ. The CDR3 is made up of 14 amino acids. The trim removed 3 bases at V and 1 base at J, leaving 1 base unmatched. CDR3 nucleotide sequence: TGTGCCAGCAGCTTGGGGACAGGCCAAGAGACCCAGTACTTC. Its translation: CASSLGTGQETQYF.

J is TRBJ2-5 and V is TRBV9; TRBD1 is a possible D gene (5 bases). V was clipped by 3 bases and J by 1 base, with 10 bases between them. Germline values: CDR1 SGDLS, CDR2 YYNGEE. CDR3 length equals 14 residues. For the CDR3, the DNA is TGTGCCAGCAGCGCCACAGGTTCCCAAGAGACCCAGTACTTC. Translating gives CASSATGSQETQYF.